This TCR beta chain emerged from a study of blood T cell repertoires in COVID-19. Turning to the study itself: There were acute and convalescent COVID-19 samples, and they came from the United States, Italy and Spain. T cells, B-cell-depleted T cells, or PBMCs provided the cDNA or gDNA that served as material.

Germline CDR1 is MNHEY and CDR2 is SMNVEV (reference sequence). V lost 5 bases and J lost 7, with 15 bases in between. The CDR3 sequence is 13 residues long. The study assigned cohorts using participant-reported clinical history. Method: immunoSEQ multiplex PCR; TCRdb's copy keeps in-frame clones and lacks some. The table has 350,000 to 400,000 clones, around nine tenths seen once. The chain combines TRBV27 with TRBJ2-7; D might be TRBD2 (6 bases). Sequenced sample: PBMCs or T cells enriched from blood (not recorded which). The TCR was taken from a woman aged 25-40 years with acute COVID-19. The CDR3 nucleotides read TGTGCCAGCAGTCCTCTAGCGTCTGGAGAGCAGTACTTC. The encoded protein is CASSPLASGEQYF.